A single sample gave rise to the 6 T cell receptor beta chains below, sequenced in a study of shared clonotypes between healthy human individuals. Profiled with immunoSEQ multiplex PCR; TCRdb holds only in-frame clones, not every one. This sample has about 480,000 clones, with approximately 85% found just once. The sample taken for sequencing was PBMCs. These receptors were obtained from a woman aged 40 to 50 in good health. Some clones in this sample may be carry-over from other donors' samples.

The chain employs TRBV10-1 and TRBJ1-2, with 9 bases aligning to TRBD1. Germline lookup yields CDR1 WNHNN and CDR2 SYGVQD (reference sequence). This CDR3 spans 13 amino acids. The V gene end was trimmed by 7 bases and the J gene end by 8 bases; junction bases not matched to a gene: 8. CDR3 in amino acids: CASIQGTGCGYTF. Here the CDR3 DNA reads TGCGCCAGCATCCAAGGGACAGGGTGCGGCTACACCTTC.

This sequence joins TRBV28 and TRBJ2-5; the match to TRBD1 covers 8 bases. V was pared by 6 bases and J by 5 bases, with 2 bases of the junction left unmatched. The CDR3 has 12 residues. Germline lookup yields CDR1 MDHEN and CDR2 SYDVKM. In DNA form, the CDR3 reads TGTGCCAGCAGCCGGGACAGGGAGACCCAGTACTTC. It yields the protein CASSRDRETQYF.

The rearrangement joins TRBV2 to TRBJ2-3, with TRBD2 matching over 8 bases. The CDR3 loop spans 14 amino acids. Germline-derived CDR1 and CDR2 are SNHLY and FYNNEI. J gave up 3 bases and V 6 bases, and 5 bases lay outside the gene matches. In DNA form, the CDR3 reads TGTGCCAGCAGATGGACGGGAGGGACAGATACGCAGTATTTT. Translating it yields CASRWTGGTDTQYF.

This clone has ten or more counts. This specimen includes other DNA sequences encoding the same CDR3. The CDR3 nucleotides read TGTGCCAGCAGTGAAACCCGACAGGGGTACGAGCAGTACTTC. Amino acids: CASSETRQGYEQYF. The chain links TRBV2 to TRBJ2-7; 8 bases are a match to TRBD1. The V gene end was trimmed by 2 bases and the J gene end by 4 bases; junction bases not matched to a gene: 4. This CDR3 comprises 14 residues. Germline-derived CDR1 and CDR2 are SNHLY and FYNNEI.

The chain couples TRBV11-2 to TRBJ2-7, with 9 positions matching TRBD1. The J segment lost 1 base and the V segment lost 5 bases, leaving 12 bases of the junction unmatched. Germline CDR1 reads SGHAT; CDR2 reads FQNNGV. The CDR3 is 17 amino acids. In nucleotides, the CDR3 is TGTGCCAGCAGCCAATTTGTCGGGACAGGGTCATCCTACGAGCAGTACTTC. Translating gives CASSQFVGTGSSYEQYF. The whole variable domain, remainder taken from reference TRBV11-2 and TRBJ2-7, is EAGVAQSPRYKIIEKRQSVAFWCNPISGHATLYWYQQILGQGPKLLIQFQNNGVVDDSQLPKDRFSAERLKGVDSTLKIQPAKLEDSAVYLCASSQFVGTGSSYEQYFGPGTRLTVT.

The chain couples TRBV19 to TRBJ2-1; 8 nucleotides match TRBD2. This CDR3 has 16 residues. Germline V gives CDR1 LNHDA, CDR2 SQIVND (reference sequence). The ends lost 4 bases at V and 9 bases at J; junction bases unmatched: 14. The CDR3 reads CASSSFSGTRGGEQFF. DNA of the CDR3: TGTGCCAGTAGTAGCTTCTCCGGGACTAGGGGAGGTGAGCAGTTCTTC.